The clone carrying this T cell receptor (beta chain) was recorded a few times. Its target is unknown. These data originate in a study of T cell responses to AZD1222 COVID-19 vaccine. The table came from immunoSEQ multiplex PCR; TCRdb's copy has only in-frame clones and leaves some out. In the table there are 75,000 to 95,000 clones, around 85% of which are singletons. Study-level findings and limits: Recipients of two AZD1222 doses showed rising Spike-specific TCR breadth and depth. Donors skewed white British and female; clonal diversity was possibly underestimated. Repertoire collection took place solely once the T cell response had peaked.

The germline V gene encodes CDR1 SGHNT and CDR2 YYREEE (reference sequence). The CDR3 has 16 amino acids. After removal of 4 bases from V and 5 bases from J, the junction contained 12 bases not matched to a gene. This receptor was taken from an adult who received the AZD1222 COVID-19 vaccine. The material was peripheral blood, obtained 28 days after the second AZD1222 dose. This chain joins TRBV5-4 and TRBJ2-3, with 8 positions matching TRBD2. The CDR3 protein is CASSPAGTRGEDTQYF. The CDR3 DNA reads as TGTGCCAGCAGCCCGGCCGGGACTAGGGGAGAAGATACGCAGTATTTT.